This T cell receptor beta chain comes out of a study of CD8+ T cells in alopecia areata. Study background: For the treated group, dosing was oral tofacitinib at 5 to 10 mg twice daily.

Germline-derived CDR1 and CDR2 are SGHTA and FQGTGA. This CDR3 is 13 amino acids long. The V end was cut by 5 bases, the J end by 5 bases, with 9 bases between. Extraction and reverse transcription of RNA yielded cDNA as the sequencing template. Some clones are missing from TCRdb's copy, which holds only in-frame ones; the method was immunoSEQ multiplex PCR. The sample contains 130,000 to 150,000 clones, 47% of which appear only once. Samples from alopecia areata patients were lesional scalp punch biopsies and peripheral blood. The TCR originated in a human donor with alopecia areata. The sample was CD4+ T cells sorted from blood. This rearrangement joins TRBV7-3 to TRBJ2-2, with no clear D. CDR3 bases: TGTGCCAGCAGCCCAAGACGGACCGGGGAGCTGTTTTTT. It is translated as CASSPRRTGELFF.